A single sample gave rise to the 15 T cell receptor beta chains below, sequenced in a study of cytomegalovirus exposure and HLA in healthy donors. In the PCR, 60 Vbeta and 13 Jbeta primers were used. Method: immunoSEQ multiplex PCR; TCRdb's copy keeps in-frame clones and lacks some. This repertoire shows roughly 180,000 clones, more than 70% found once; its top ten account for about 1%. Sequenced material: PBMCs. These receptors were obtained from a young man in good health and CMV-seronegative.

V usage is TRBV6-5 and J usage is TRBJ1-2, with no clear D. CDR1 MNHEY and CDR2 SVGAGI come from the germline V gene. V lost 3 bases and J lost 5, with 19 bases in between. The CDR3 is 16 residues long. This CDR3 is CASSYYVGMRTYGYTF. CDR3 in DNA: TGTGCCAGCAGTTATTATGTCGGGATGCGCACTTATGGCTACACCTTC.

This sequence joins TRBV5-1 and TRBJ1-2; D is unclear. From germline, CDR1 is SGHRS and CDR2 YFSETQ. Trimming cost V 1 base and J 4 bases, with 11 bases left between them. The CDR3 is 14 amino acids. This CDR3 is CASSLLLSGYGYTF. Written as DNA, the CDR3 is TGCGCCAGCAGCTTGTTACTGTCCGGCTATGGCTACACCTTC.

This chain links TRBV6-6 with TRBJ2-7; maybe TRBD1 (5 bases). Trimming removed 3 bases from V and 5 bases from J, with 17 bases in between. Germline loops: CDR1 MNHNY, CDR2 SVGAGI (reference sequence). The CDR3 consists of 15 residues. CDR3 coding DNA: TGTGCCAGCAGTTATGACTTGGGGCGACGGGACGAGCAGTACTTC. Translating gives CASSYDLGRRDEQYF.

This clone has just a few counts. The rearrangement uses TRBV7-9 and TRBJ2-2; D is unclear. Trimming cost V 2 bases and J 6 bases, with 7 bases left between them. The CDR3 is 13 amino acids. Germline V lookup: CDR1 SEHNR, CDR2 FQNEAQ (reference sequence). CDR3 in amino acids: CASSLYQSGELFF. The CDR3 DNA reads TGTGCCAGCAGCTTATATCAGTCCGGGGAGCTGTTTTTT.

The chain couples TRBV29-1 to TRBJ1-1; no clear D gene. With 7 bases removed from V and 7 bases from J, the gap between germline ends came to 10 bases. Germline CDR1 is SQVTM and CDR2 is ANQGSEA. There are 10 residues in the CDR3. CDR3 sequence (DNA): TGCAGCGCCCCCGGGGATGAAGCTTTCTTT. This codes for CSAPGDEAFF.

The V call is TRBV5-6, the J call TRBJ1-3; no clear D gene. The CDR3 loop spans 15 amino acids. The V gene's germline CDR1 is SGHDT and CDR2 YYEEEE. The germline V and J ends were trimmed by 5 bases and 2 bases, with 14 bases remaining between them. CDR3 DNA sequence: TGTGCCAGCAGATCGTGGGAGATAACTGGAAACACCATATATTTT. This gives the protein CASRSWEITGNTIYF.

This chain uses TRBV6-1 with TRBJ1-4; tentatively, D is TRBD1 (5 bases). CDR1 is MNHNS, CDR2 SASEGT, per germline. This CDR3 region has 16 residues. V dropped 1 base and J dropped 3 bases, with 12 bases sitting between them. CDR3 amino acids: CASSEVLTASNEKLFF. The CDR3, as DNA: TGTGCCAGCAGTGAAGTATTGACAGCATCTAATGAAAAACTGTTTTTT.

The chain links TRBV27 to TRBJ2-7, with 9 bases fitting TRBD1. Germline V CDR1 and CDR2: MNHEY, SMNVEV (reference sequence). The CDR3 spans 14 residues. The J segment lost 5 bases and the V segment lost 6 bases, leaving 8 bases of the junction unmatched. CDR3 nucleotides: TGTGCCAGCAGACCTACAGGGGGCTGGAACGAGCAGTACTTC. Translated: CASRPTGGWNEQYF.

This CDR3 is CASSRDSNNQPQHF. CDR3 DNA sequence: TGTGCCAGCTCTCGGGACAGCAACAATCAGCCCCAGCATTTT. The chain couples TRBV27 to TRBJ1-5; 7 bases match TRBD1. The CDR3 consists of 14 residues. V trimming: 8 bases; J trimming: 3 bases; junction bases outside the gene matches: 7. Germline CDR1 is MNHEY and CDR2 is SMNVEV (reference sequence).

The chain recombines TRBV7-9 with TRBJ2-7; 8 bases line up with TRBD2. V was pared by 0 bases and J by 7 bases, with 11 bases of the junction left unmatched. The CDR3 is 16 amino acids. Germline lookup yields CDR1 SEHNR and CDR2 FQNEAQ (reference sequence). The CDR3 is CASSLALSGSSLEQYF. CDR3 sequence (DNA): TGTGCCAGCAGCTTAGCTTTAAGCGGGAGTAGCCTTGAGCAGTACTTC.

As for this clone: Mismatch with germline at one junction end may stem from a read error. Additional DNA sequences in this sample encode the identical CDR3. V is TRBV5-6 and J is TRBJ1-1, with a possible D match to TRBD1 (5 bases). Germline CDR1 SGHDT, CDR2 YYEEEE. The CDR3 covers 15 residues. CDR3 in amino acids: CASSSEDIRITEAFF. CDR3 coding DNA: TGTGCCAGCAGCTCTGAGGACATCCGGATCACTGAAGCTTTCTTC.

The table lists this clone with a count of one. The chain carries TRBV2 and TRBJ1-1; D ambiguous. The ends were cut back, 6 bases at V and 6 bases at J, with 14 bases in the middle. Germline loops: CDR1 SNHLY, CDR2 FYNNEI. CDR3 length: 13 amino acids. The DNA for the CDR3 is TGTGCCAGCAGGGAGCCCGGGGATCCTGAAGCTTTCTTT. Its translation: CASREPGDPEAFF.

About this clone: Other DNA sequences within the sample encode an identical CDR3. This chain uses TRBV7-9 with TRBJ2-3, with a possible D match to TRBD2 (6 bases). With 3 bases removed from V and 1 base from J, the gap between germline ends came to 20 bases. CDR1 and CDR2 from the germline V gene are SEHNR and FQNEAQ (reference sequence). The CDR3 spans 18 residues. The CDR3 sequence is CASSLEYGTAFRTDTQYF. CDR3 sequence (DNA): TGTGCCAGCAGCTTGGAATACGGGACTGCCTTTCGCACAGATACGCAGTATTTT.

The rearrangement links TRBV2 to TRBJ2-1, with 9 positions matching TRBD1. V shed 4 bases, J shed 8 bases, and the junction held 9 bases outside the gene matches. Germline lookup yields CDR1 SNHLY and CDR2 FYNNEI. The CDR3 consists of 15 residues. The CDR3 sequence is CASSGGTGSIDEQFF. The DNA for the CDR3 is TGTGCCAGCAGTGGAGGGACAGGGAGTATAGATGAGCAGTTCTTC.

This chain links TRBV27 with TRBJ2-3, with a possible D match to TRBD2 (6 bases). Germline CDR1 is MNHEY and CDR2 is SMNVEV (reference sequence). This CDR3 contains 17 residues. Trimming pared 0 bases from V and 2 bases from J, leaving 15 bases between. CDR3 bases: TGTGCCAGCAGTTTATCAGGGCGGGGAGGCCCCACAGATACGCAGTATTTT. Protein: CASSLSGRGGPTDTQYF.